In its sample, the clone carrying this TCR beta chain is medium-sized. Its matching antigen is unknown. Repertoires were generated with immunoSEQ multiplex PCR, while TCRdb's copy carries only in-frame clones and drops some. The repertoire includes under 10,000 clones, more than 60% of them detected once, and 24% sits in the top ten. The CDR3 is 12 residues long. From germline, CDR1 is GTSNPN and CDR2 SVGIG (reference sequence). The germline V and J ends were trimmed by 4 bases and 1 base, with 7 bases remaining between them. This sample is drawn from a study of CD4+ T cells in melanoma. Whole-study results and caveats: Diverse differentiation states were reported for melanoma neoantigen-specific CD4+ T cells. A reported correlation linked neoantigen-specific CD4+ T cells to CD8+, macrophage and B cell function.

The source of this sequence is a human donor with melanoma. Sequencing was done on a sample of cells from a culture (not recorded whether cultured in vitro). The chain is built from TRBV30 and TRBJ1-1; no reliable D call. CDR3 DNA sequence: TGTGCCTGGATGTGGGGGAACACTGAAGCTTTCTTT. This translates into CAWMWGNTEAFF. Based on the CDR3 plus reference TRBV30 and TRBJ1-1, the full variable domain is SQTIHQWPATLVQPVGSPLSLECTVEGTSNPNLYWYRQAAGRGLQLLFYSVGIGQISSEVPQNLSASRPQDRQFILSSKKLLLSDSGFYLCAWMWGNTEAFFGQGTRLTVV.